Following are 27 T cell receptor beta chains from one sample sequenced in a study of blood T cells in healthy people across ages. A second PCR, run for roughly 7 to 11 cycles, used a sample-barcoded 5' primer plus a J-beta primer mix. TCRdb re-called the 5' RACE reads through MiXCR, storing one row per CDR3 protein. This sample has roughly 700,000 distinct CDR3 sequences, with around 32% found just once. Sequencing was done on a sample of blood. Receptor source: a woman aged 80 or over in good health.

The chain combines TRBV24-1 with TRBJ2-2; D may be TRBD2 (6 bases). The CDR3 sequence is 15 residues long. Trimming shortened V by 6 bases and J by 6 bases, and 16 bases separated the two germline ends. CDR1 KGHDR and CDR2 SFDVKD come from the germline V gene. The CDR3 region has the DNA TGTGCCACCAGTCAAACGGGGAGGAAAGCCGGGGAGCTGTTTTTT. This sequence encodes CATSQTGRKAGELFF.

This clonotype was seen more than once but under ten times. Being one base from a much bigger clone, this may be a read error. J is TRBJ2-1 and V is TRBV6-2 or TRBV6-3; D not resolved. There are 14 residues in the CDR3. CDR1 and CDR2 (germline): MNHEY, SVGEGT. The CDR3 DNA is TGTGCCAGCAGGCACGATAGCTCCTACAATGGGCAGTTCTTC. This codes for CASRHDSSYNGQFF.

The V and J genes are TRBV5-6 and TRBJ2-1; D unclear. V shed 5 bases and J shed 4 bases, with 19 bases lying between them. Germline assignment: CDR1 SGHDT and CDR2 YYEEEE. CDR3 length: 16 residues. The DNA of the CDR3 is TGTGCCAGCAGGGGTCAGTTATCAAGGGTATACAATGAGCAGTTCTTC. Its protein is CASRGQLSRVYNEQFF. Supplemented by reference TRBV5-6 and TRBJ2-1, the full variable domain reads DAGVTQSPTHLIKTRGQQVTLRCSPKSGHDTVSWYQQALGQGPQFIFQYYEEEERQRGNFPDRFSGHQFPNYSSELNVNALLLGDSALYLCASRGQLSRVYNEQFFGPGTRLTVL.

The chain joins TRBV3-1 to TRBJ1-3; D call uncertain. Germline V gene lookup returns CDR1 LGHDT and CDR2 YNNKEL (reference sequence). The germline V and J ends were trimmed by 1 base and 0 bases, with 10 bases remaining between them. The CDR3 totals 16 residues. CDR3: CASSQGHLSSGNTIYF. CDR3 DNA sequence: TGTGCCAGCAGCCAAGGACATTTGAGCTCTGGAAACACCATATATTTT.

The rearrangement uses TRBV4-3 and TRBJ2-5; 7 bases are shared with TRBD1. Germline CDR1 and CDR2: LGHNA and YSLEER. This CDR3 comprises 15 residues. The V gene end was trimmed by 4 bases and the J gene end by 3 bases; junction bases not matched to a gene: 8. The CDR3 nucleotides are TGCGCCAGCAGCCGCGTGACAGGGATCGAAGAGACCCAGTACTTC. The encoded protein is CASSRVTGIEETQYF.

As regards this clonotype: One base away lies a much larger clone, so this may be a sequencing read error. The chain has TRBV2 and TRBJ2-7; D unresolved. This CDR3 contains 13 residues. Germline loops: CDR1 SNHLY, CDR2 FYNNEI. V was trimmed by 2 bases and J by 7 bases, leaving 12 bases between them. The CDR3 spells CASSENRLNEQYF. In nucleotides, the CDR3 is TGTGCCAGCAGTGAAAACCGTCTTAATGAGCAGTACTTC.

The genes are TRBV13 and TRBJ2-7, with TRBD2 matching 7 bases. V lost 7 bases and J lost 4; bases outside the gene matches: 7. CDR1 and CDR2 (germline): PRHDT, FYEKMQ (reference sequence). The CDR3 runs to 13 residues. The DNA of the CDR3 is TGTGCCAGCATGCTACGGGGGGTTTACGAGCAGTACTTC. This sequence encodes CASMLRGVYEQYF.

The chain couples TRBV5-4 to TRBJ2-7; perhaps TRBD1 as D (6 bases). The J call is doubtful: the DNA matches TRBJ2-5 better. The CDR3 contains 14 residues. The V gene's germline CDR1 is SGHNT and CDR2 YYREEE (reference sequence). The CDR3 sequence is CASSFPGDSETQYF. Here the CDR3 DNA reads TGTGCCAGCAGCTTCCCAGGGGATTCAGAGACCCAGTACTTC.

This clonotype was observed at least ten times. V usage is TRBV30 and J usage is TRBJ2-1; perhaps TRBD2 as D (5 bases). This CDR3 has 11 residues. Germline V gene sequence: CDR1 GTSNPN, CDR2 SVGIG (reference sequence). V was clipped by 2 bases and J by 10 bases, with 9 bases between them. CDR3 amino acids: CAWSPGYEQFF. DNA for the CDR3: TGTGCCTGGAGTCCGGGGTACGAGCAGTTCTTC.

This rearrangement joins TRBV11-2 to TRBJ2-1, with a possible D match to TRBD2 (7 bases). Per germline, CDR1 SGHAT and CDR2 FQNNGV. V shed 1 base and J shed 6 bases, with 13 bases lying between them. This CDR3 spans 15 amino acids. DNA of the CDR3: TGTGCCAGCAGCTTAGTTGGGGGGGCTCTCAATGAGCAGTTCTTC. Protein sequence: CASSLVGGALNEQFF.

The chain uses TRBV6-1 and TRBJ1-5; D remains ambiguous. This CDR3 region has 16 residues. Trimming cost V 4 bases and J 7 bases, with 20 bases left between them. Looked up from germline, CDR1 is MNHNS and CDR2 is SASEGT. CDR3 region: CASSGIREVSHQPQHF. The CDR3 DNA follows: TGTGCCAGCAGTGGAATCCGGGAAGTTTCACACCAGCCCCAGCATTTT.

The chain joins TRBV21-1 to TRBJ2-1; the D call in the table, TRBD2, was not verified against the DNA. TRBV21-1 is given as a pseudogene. There are 16 residues in the CDR3. CDR3 DNA sequence: TGTGCCAGCAGCATAGGAGGACCCCACAGGTACAATAAGCAGTTCTTC. Encoded protein: CASSIGGPHRYNKQFF.

This chain connects TRBV7-9 to TRBJ2-7; the match to TRBD1 covers 7 bases. The germline gives CDR1 SEHNR, CDR2 FQNEAQ (reference sequence). There are 16 residues in the CDR3. The V gene end was trimmed by 0 bases and the J gene end by 0 bases; junction bases not matched to a gene: 5. The CDR3 DNA sequence: TGTGCCAGCAGCTTAGCGCCTCGGGACAGCTCCTACGAGCAGTACTTC. Its protein product is CASSLAPRDSSYEQYF.

The chain joins TRBV20-1 to TRBJ2-3; TRBD1 agrees at 7 bases. The germline V gene has CDR1 DFQATT and CDR2 SNEGSKA (reference sequence). The CDR3 is made up of 11 amino acids. Trimming took 6 bases from V and 7 from J; bases not matched to a gene: 4. The CDR3 protein is CSARQGYTQYF. The CDR3 nucleotides read TGCAGTGCCCGACAGGGCTATACGCAGTATTTT.

This clonotype has ten or more counts. The chain joins TRBV27 to TRBJ1-6, with 9 bases identical to TRBD1. Germline trimming cut 7 bases from V and 7 bases from J; bases unmatched to any gene: 17. The CDR3 runs 18 residues. Germline V gene lookup returns CDR1 MNHEY and CDR2 SMNVEV (reference sequence). The CDR3 DNA sequence: TGTGCCAGCACCCTAACAGGGGGCAGGGCCCTTTTGAATTCACCCCTCCACTTT. Residues: CASTLTGGRALLNSPLHF.

Concerning this clonotype itself: A much larger clone sits a single nucleotide away, making a read error possible. The chain employs TRBV6-2 or TRBV6-3 and TRBJ2-4, with D perhaps TRBD1 or TRBD2 (5 bases each). Trimming took off 2 bases at V and 3 bases at J, with 11 bases between the two ends. Germline loops: CDR1 MNHEY, CDR2 SVGEGT. This CDR3 has 15 residues. The CDR3 DNA reads TGTGCCAGCAGTTACCGGGACGGGGACAAAAACATTCAGTACTTC. Translated, it gives CASSYRDGDKNIQYF.

The V and J genes are TRBV20-1 and TRBJ1-1, with TRBD1 identical over 8 bases. Germline V CDR1 and CDR2: DFQATT, SNEGSKA (reference sequence). This CDR3 is 14 amino acids long. V lost 5 bases, J lost 0 bases, and 5 bases stayed unmatched. In DNA, the CDR3 is TGCAGTGCTTGGGGGGACAGGATGAACACTGAAGCTTTCTTT. Translating it yields CSAWGDRMNTEAFF.

In this sample, this clonotype turned up many times. The CDR3 region is CASSIGGSGANVLTF. The DNA for the CDR3 is TGTGCCAGCAGCATAGGAGGCTCTGGGGCCAACGTCCTGACTTTC. The chain combines TRBV5-6 with TRBJ2-6; the D gene is possibly TRBD2 (5 bases). CDR1 is SGHDT and CDR2 is YYEEEE in the germline V gene. This CDR3 contains 15 residues. V was trimmed by 4 bases and J by 0 bases, leaving 8 bases between them.

This clonotype was seen at least ten times. CDR3 amino acids: CSVDLAGDTQYF. The DNA for the CDR3 is TGCAGCGTTGACCTAGCGGGGGATACGCAGTATTTT. The chain employs TRBV29-1 and TRBJ2-3; TRBD2 agrees at 9 bases. This CDR3 is 12 amino acids long. The V and J ends lost 3 bases and 6 bases, in that order; junction bases with no gene match: 1. Per the germline V gene, CDR1 is SQVTM and CDR2 is ANQGSEA.

For this clonotype: Given a much more abundant clone one base away, this may be a read error. This chain links TRBV7-8 with TRBJ2-7; D gene unclear. CDR1 and CDR2 (germline): SGHVS, FQNEAQ. The V end lost 4 bases, the J end lost 2 bases, and 12 bases lay between the germline ends. This CDR3 contains 14 residues. The CDR3 sequence: CASSWARETYEQYF. The DNA for the CDR3 is TGTGCCAGCAGCTGGGCGAGAGAGACCTACGAGCAGTACTTC.

The genes are TRBV29-1 and TRBJ2-3; TRBD1 matches 8 bases. The CDR3 spans 15 residues. Unmatched junction bases numbered 7, after V lost 4 bases and J lost 1 base. CDR1 is SQVTM, CDR2 ANQGSEA, per germline. The CDR3 DNA sequence: TGCAGCGTTGCCCCCGGGACAGGACGCACAGATACGCAGTATTTT. This codes for CSVAPGTGRTDTQYF.

The chain combines TRBV4-3 with TRBJ2-5; D uncertain. CDR3 size: 15 residues. The V gene's germline CDR1 is LGHNA and CDR2 YSLEER. V gave up 0 bases and J gave up 0 bases, with 8 bases separating them. The DNA for the CDR3 is TGCGCCAGCAGCCAAGATGTCGCCAACCAAGAGACCCAGTACTTC. Amino acids: CASSQDVANQETQYF.

This clonotype was seen more than once but under ten times. This chain connects TRBV5-6 to TRBJ2-5; D perhaps matches TRBD2 (5 bases). The V and J ends lost 4 bases and 5 bases respectively, with 15 bases between them. The germline gives CDR1 SGHDT, CDR2 YYEEEE. The CDR3 contains 14 residues. The CDR3 loop reads CASSLIGVPETQYF. DNA for the CDR3: TGTGCCAGCAGCCTTATCGGGGTGCCCGAGACCCAGTACTTC.

This clonotype was detected many times. This sequence joins TRBV28 and TRBJ2-7; TRBD1 aligns across 9 bases. Trimming took 6 bases from V and 7 from J; bases not matched to a gene: 13. The CDR3 consists of 15 residues. CDR1 is MDHEN, CDR2 SYDVKM, per germline. The CDR3 region is CASSRTGTGKEEQYF. Written as DNA, the CDR3 is TGTGCCAGCAGCCGAACCGGGACAGGGAAAGAAGAGCAGTACTTC.

Turning to this clonotype: A read error is possible here, since a much larger clone lies one base away. The CDR3: CSASSPGTTNTGELFF. CDR3 DNA sequence: TGCAGCGCTTCTTCTCCCGGGACGACGAACACCGGGGAGCTGTTTTTT. V usage is TRBV29-1 and J usage is TRBJ2-2; the D call may be TRBD1 or TRBD2 (5 bases each). The CDR3 consists of 16 residues. Deletions cut 7 bases from V and 0 bases from J, with 18 bases between. Per the germline V gene, CDR1 is SQVTM and CDR2 is ANQGSEA.

The chain combines TRBV6-5 with TRBJ1-2; no firm D call. Germline V gives CDR1 MNHEY, CDR2 SVGAGI. Trimming stripped 8 bases from V and 4 bases from J, with 14 bases between. This CDR3 spans 13 amino acids. This CDR3 reads CASGRDFGYGYTF. The CDR3 DNA sequence: TGTGCCAGCGGGAGGGATTTCGGCTATGGCTACACCTTC.

This clonotype was picked up many times. The chain has TRBV7-2 and TRBJ2-3; 8 positions agree with TRBD2. Germline trimming cut 2 bases from V and 1 base from J; bases unmatched to any gene: 2. The CDR3 spans 15 residues. CDR1 and CDR2 (germline): SGHTA, FQGNSA. The DNA for the CDR3 is TGTGCCAGCAGCTTACAAGCGGGGGGCACAGATACGCAGTATTTT. It is translated as CASSLQAGGTDTQYF.